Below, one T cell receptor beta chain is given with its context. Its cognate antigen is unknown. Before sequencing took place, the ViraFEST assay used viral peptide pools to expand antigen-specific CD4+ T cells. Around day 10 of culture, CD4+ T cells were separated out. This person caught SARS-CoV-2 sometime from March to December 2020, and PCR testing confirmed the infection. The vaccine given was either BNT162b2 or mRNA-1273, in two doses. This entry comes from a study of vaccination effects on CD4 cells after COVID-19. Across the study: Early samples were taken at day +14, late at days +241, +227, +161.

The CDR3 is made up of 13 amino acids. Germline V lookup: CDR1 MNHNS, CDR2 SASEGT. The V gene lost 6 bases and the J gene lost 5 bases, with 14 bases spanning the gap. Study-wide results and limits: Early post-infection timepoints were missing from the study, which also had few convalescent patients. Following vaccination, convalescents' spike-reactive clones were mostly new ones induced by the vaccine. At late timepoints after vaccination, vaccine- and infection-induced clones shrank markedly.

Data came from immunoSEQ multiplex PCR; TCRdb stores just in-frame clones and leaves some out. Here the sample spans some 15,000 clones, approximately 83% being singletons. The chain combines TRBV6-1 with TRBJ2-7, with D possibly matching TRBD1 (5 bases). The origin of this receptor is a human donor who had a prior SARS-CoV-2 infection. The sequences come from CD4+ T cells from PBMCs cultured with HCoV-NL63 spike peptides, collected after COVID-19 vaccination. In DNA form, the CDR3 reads TGTGCCAGCAGGGTGACAGTTTCGGACGAGCAGTACTTC. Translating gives CASRVTVSDEQYF.